The 31 T cell receptor beta chains given below trace back to one sample, sequenced in a study of beta chain features in type 1 diabetes. Reverse transcribing all isolated RNA meant expressed TCRB transcripts were sequenced. Clones were read by immunoSEQ multiplex PCR, and TCRdb kept only the in-frame ones, dropping some. The table includes about 360,000 clones, roughly 12% detected once. The specimen was naive CD4+ T cells from blood. The receptor source for this set is a man younger than 35 in good health.

V is TRBV7-6 and J is TRBJ2-7; D remains unclear. From germline, CDR1 is SGHVS and CDR2 FNYEAQ. The CDR3 is 12 amino acids. Between the trimmed V and J ends, which lost 5 bases and 0 bases, there was a span of 5 bases. CDR3 amino acids: CASSLSSYEQYF. In nucleotides, the CDR3 is TGTGCCAGCAGCCTAAGCTCCTACGAGCAGTACTTC.

CDR3 bases: TGTGCCTGGTCACAGGGACAGAGGCGAGAAAAACTGTTTTTT. The encoded protein is CAWSQGQRREKLFF. The chain uses TRBV30 and TRBJ1-4; 7 bases match TRBD1. CDR1 GTSNPN and CDR2 SVGIG come from the germline V gene (reference sequence). V lost 5 bases and J lost 8; bases outside the gene matches: 11. This CDR3 comprises 14 residues.

There are a few counts of this clone. This chain links TRBV7-3 with TRBJ2-1; 7 bases agree with TRBD1. Germline loops: CDR1 SGHTA, CDR2 FQGTGA. CDR3 size: 14 residues. J lost 8 bases, V lost 3 bases, and 7 bases had no gene match. CDR3 DNA: TGTGCCAGCAGCTTCTTGCGACAGGGCCATGAGCAGTTCTTC. Protein: CASSFLRQGHEQFF. Full variable domain (outside the CDR3, taken from reference TRBV7-3 and TRBJ2-1): GAGVSQTPSNKVTEKGKYVELRCDPISGHTALYWYRQSLGQGPEFLIYFQGTGAADDSGLPNDRFFAVRPEGSVSTLKIQRTERGDSAVYLCASSFLRQGHEQFFGPGTRLTVL.

This clone showed up just a few times. The rearrangement uses TRBV7-7 and TRBJ2-2; weak D call: TRBD1 (6 bases). The CDR3 loop spans 12 amino acids. Germline values: CDR1 SSHAT, CDR2 FNYEAQ (reference sequence). V dropped 5 bases and J dropped 7 bases, with 8 bases sitting between them. This chain's CDR3 is CASSPDSGELFF. As DNA, the CDR3 is TGTGCCAGCAGCCCGGACAGCGGGGAGCTGTTTTTT.

The gene calls are TRBV29-1 and TRBJ1-3; possibly TRBD1 for D (5 bases). CDR1 is SQVTM and CDR2 is ANQGSEA in the germline V gene. This CDR3 region has 12 residues. With 2 bases removed from V and 9 bases from J, the gap between germline ends came to 11 bases. The CDR3 protein is CSVELSGGTIYF. The CDR3 DNA reads TGCAGCGTTGAACTAAGCGGGGGCACCATATATTTT. Supplemented by reference TRBV29-1 and TRBJ1-3, the full variable domain reads SAVISQKPSRDICQRGTSLTIQCQVDSQVTMMFWYRQQPGQSLTLIATANQGSEATYESGFVIDKFPISRPNLTFSTLTVSNMSPEDSSIYLCSVELSGGTIYFGEGSWLTVV.

This chain uses TRBV4-2 with TRBJ2-1; a weak D match, TRBD2 (5 bases). The CDR3 consists of 17 residues. V was trimmed by 1 base and J by 2 bases, leaving 15 bases between them. CDR1 LGHNA and CDR2 YNFKEQ come from the germline V gene. CDR3 sequence: CASSQVPPTAAYNEQFF. The CDR3 coding sequence is TGTGCCAGCAGCCAAGTCCCGCCCACAGCGGCCTACAATGAGCAGTTCTTC.

This clone has just a few counts. The CDR3: CASSRDRTPYEQYF. Here the CDR3 DNA reads TGTGCCAGCAGTCGGGACAGGACCCCCTACGAGCAGTACTTC. The chain joins TRBV6-5 to TRBJ2-7; the match to TRBD1 covers 8 bases. This CDR3 has 14 amino acids. Germline CDR1 is MNHEY and CDR2 is SVGAGI. The ends lost 5 bases at V and 2 bases at J; junction bases unmatched: 5.

CDR3 bases: TGTGCCTGGAATACGGGCTCCTACAATGAGCAGTTCTTC. Its protein is CAWNTGSYNEQFF. The rearrangement uses TRBV30 and TRBJ2-1; D gene unclear. The V and J ends lost 4 bases and 0 bases respectively, with 7 bases between them. This CDR3 spans 13 amino acids. In germline, CDR1 is GTSNPN, CDR2 SVGIG (reference sequence).

The V and J genes are TRBV4-2 and TRBJ2-1; the match to TRBD2 covers 10 bases. This CDR3 is built from 16 residues. Losses at the gene ends were 1 base for V and 4 bases for J; bases not matched to a gene: 4. Germline V gene sequence: CDR1 LGHNA, CDR2 YNFKEQ. CDR3 DNA: TGTGCCAGCAGCCAAGCGACTAGCGGGCATTACAATGAGCAGTTCTTC. Amino acids: CASSQATSGHYNEQFF.

This clone was seen more than once but under ten times. The chain has TRBV4-3 and TRBJ2-7; D is unclear. V gave up 0 bases and J gave up 7 bases, with 16 bases separating them. Germline CDR1 LGHNA, CDR2 YSLEER. The CDR3 has 15 residues. The CDR3 DNA is TGCGCCAGCAGCCAAGAGCCGAACGGCCGGCGGGAGCAGTACTTC. It codes for CASSQEPNGRREQYF.

The sample holds a few counts of this clone. This chain joins TRBV18 and TRBJ2-4, with TRBD2 as a possible D gene (6 bases). The germline V and J ends were trimmed by 2 bases and 2 bases, with 10 bases remaining between them. The CDR3 covers 15 residues. Germline V gene lookup returns CDR1 KGHSH and CDR2 LQKENI. CDR3 nucleotides: TGTGCCAGCTCACCAACTGGGGGGACCAAAAACATTCAGTACTTC. It codes for CASSPTGGTKNIQYF.

This sequence joins TRBV6-4 and TRBJ2-7; D is possibly TRBD1 (6 bases). With 5 bases removed from V and 2 bases from J, the gap between germline ends came to 19 bases. This CDR3 contains 16 residues. Germline-derived CDR1 and CDR2 are MRHNA and SNTAGT. The CDR3 nucleotides read TGTGCCAGCAGTCCCCCCCATCCAGGGGATCCCTACGAGCAGTACTTC. This codes for CASSPPHPGDPYEQYF.

The chain couples TRBV5-4 to TRBJ2-1; 12 positions agree with TRBD2. J gave up 5 bases and V 9 bases, and 9 bases lay outside the gene matches. Germline V lookup: CDR1 SGHNT, CDR2 YYREEE (reference sequence). The CDR3 loop spans 15 amino acids. The CDR3 DNA follows: TGTGCCATCCAACTAGCGGGGGGCTTCAACAATGAGCAGTTCTTC. It specifies CAIQLAGGFNNEQFF. Variable domain in full (rest from reference TRBV5-4 and TRBJ2-1): ETGVTQSPTHLIKTRGQQVTLRCSSQSGHNTVSWYQQALGQGPQFIFQYYREEENGRGNFPPRFSGLQFPNYSSELNVNALELDDSALYLCAIQLAGGFNNEQFFGPGTRLTVL.

There are a few counts of this clone. V usage is TRBV18 and J usage is TRBJ2-7, with 9 bases matching TRBD1. CDR3 length equals 15 residues. CDR1 KGHSH and CDR2 LQKENI come from the germline V gene. V gave up 6 bases and J gave up 5 bases; unmatched junction bases: 11. The CDR3 coding sequence is TGTGCCAGCTCGGGCGGGACAGGGCAATTCCACGAGCAGTACTTC. Translated, it gives CASSGGTGQFHEQYF.

This clone was counted between two and nine times. The rearrangement links TRBV5-6 to TRBJ2-3; TRBD2 agrees at 7 bases. V was clipped by 3 bases and J by 0 bases; unmatched bases: 7. This CDR3 contains 16 residues. Germline CDR1 SGHDT, CDR2 YYEEEE. CDR3 protein: CASSYPSGSSTDTQYF. The CDR3 DNA reads as TGTGCCAGCAGCTACCCTAGCGGATCTAGCACAGATACGCAGTATTTT.

This chain connects TRBV2 to TRBJ2-1, with unresolved D. V was pared by 1 base and J by 15 bases, with 13 bases between. The germline V gene encodes CDR1 SNHLY and CDR2 FYNNEI. The CDR3 length is 12 residues. The CDR3 loop is CASSEGRSLRFF. The CDR3 DNA reads TGTGCCAGCAGTGAAGGGCGGTCCTTACGGTTCTTC.

In regard to this clone: At one of its ends the junction is not consistent with the germline gene, which may arise from a read error. The chain recombines TRBV14 with TRBJ2-3; TRBD2 matches at 13 bases. CDR3 length: 15 amino acids. CDR1 and CDR2 (germline): SGHDN, FVKESK. As DNA, the CDR3 is TGTGCCAGCAGACTAGCGGGGGGGAGCACGGATACGCAGTATTTT. Protein product: CASRLAGGSTDTQYF.

CDR3 nucleotides: TGCAGCGTTGACGGCAGGGTCGGGTACAATGAGCAGTTCTTC. It codes for CSVDGRVGYNEQFF. The chain recombines TRBV29-1 with TRBJ2-1; D might be TRBD1 (5 bases). Germline CDR1 reads SQVTM; CDR2 reads ANQGSEA. With 3 bases removed from V and 4 bases from J, the gap between germline ends came to 13 bases. The CDR3 totals 14 residues.

The CDR3 reads CASSPMTVTLGSPLHF. The CDR3 DNA reads as TGTGCCAGCAGCCCGATGACAGTAACCCTAGGTTCACCCCTCCACTTT. The chain links TRBV7-2 to TRBJ1-6; tentatively, D is TRBD1 (5 bases). The CDR3 runs 16 residues. Germline CDR1 reads SGHTA; CDR2 reads FQGNSA. Trimming shortened V by 5 bases and J by 9 bases, and 20 bases separated the two germline ends.

The V and J genes are TRBV4-3 and TRBJ2-3; 10 bases fit TRBD2. CDR3 length: 15 residues. Unmatched junction bases numbered 6, after V lost 8 bases and J lost 1 base. Germline-derived CDR1 and CDR2 are LGHNA and YSLEER. The CDR3 DNA reads as TGCGCCAGCGCCGACAGCGGGGGGGGCACAGATACGCAGTATTTT. It is translated as CASADSGGGTDTQYF.

Only a few counts were recorded for this clone. The chain links TRBV6-6 to TRBJ2-3, with a weak D call TRBD2 (6 bases). The CDR3 loop spans 15 amino acids. Trimming took 0 bases from V and 2 from J, leaving 9 bases between them. Germline V CDR1 and CDR2: MNHNY, SVGAGI (reference sequence). The CDR3 region is CASSYSGGATDTQYF. CDR3 DNA sequence: TGTGCCAGCAGTTACTCAGGCGGGGCCACAGATACGCAGTATTTT.

This chain connects TRBV7-8 to TRBJ2-7; 8 bases fit TRBD2. The CDR3 runs 18 residues. Trimming took 1 base from V and 0 from J; bases not matched to a gene: 11. Germline V lookup: CDR1 SGHVS, CDR2 FQNEAQ. This CDR3 is CASSLDSGSGAYSYEQYF. Written as DNA, the CDR3 is TGTGCCAGCAGCTTAGATTCGGGTAGCGGGGCCTACTCCTACGAGCAGTACTTC.

This chain links TRBV7-9 with TRBJ1-5; no reliable D call. The CDR3 consists of 13 residues. CDR1 is SEHNR, CDR2 FQNEAQ, per germline (reference sequence). V shed 6 bases and J shed 3 bases, with 9 bases lying between them. CDR3 loop: CASSQQYNQPQHF. The CDR3 DNA follows: TGTGCCAGCAGTCAACAGTACAATCAGCCCCAGCATTTT.

This clone was counted a few times. This sequence joins TRBV28 and TRBJ1-5; D call uncertain. Trimming cost V 3 bases and J 2 bases, with 11 bases left between them. Per the germline V gene, CDR1 is MDHEN and CDR2 is SYDVKM. This CDR3 contains 15 residues. CDR3 region: CASSFSRRGNQPQHF. The CDR3 coding sequence is TGTGCCAGCAGTTTCAGCAGGCGGGGCAATCAGCCCCAGCATTTT. The full variable domain, with the rest looked up from reference TRBV28 and TRBJ1-5, is DVKVTQSSRYLVKRTGEKVFLECVQDMDHENMFWYRQDPGLGLRLIYFSYDVKMKEKGDIPEGYSVSREKKERFSLILESASTNQTSMYLCASSFSRRGNQPQHFGDGTRLSIL.

The V call is TRBV5-1, the J call TRBJ1-2; TRBD1 aligns across 9 bases. The V and J ends lost 3 bases and 3 bases, in that order; junction bases with no gene match: 3. The CDR3 has 14 residues. Germline V gene lookup returns CDR1 SGHRS and CDR2 YFSETQ. The CDR3 loop is CASSSTGGDYGYTF. CDR3 nucleotide sequence: TGCGCCAGCAGCTCCACAGGGGGCGACTATGGCTACACCTTC.

This rearrangement joins TRBV9 to TRBJ1-4; 7 nucleotides match TRBD1. The germline gives CDR1 SGDLS, CDR2 YYNGEE. V dropped 4 bases and J dropped 0; count of bases not matched to a gene: 0. The CDR3 runs to 14 residues. For the CDR3, the DNA is TGTGCCAGCAGCCAGGGGGCAACTAATGAAAAACTGTTTTTT. Its protein is CASSQGATNEKLFF.

This clone was recorded a few times. The chain joins TRBV7-2 to TRBJ2-5, with 9 bases matching TRBD2. The CDR3 runs to 16 residues. Germline CDR1 is SGHTA and CDR2 is FQGNSA. The ends lost 5 bases at V and 5 bases at J; junction bases unmatched: 12. The CDR3 spells CASSPRGGRARETQYF. CDR3 DNA sequence: TGTGCCAGCAGCCCACGCGGCGGGAGGGCCCGGGAGACCCAGTACTTC.

This clone was picked up many times. The rearrangement links TRBV4-3 to TRBJ2-4; D might be TRBD2 (5 bases). This CDR3 has 15 amino acids. With 3 bases removed from V and 4 bases from J, the gap between germline ends came to 13 bases. Germline lookup yields CDR1 LGHNA and CDR2 YSLEER. CDR3 sequence: CASSQSARGKNIQYF. CDR3 bases: TGCGCCAGCAGCCAGTCAGCGCGCGGGAAAAACATTCAGTACTTC.

This clone was detected a few times. At the DNA level, this CDR3 is encoded by other sequences in the same sample as well. The rearrangement joins TRBV5-1 to TRBJ1-4, with TRBD1 matching 11 bases. Germline CDR1 SGHRS, CDR2 YFSETQ. After removal of 4 bases from V and 8 bases from J, the junction contained 4 bases not matched to a gene. The CDR3 is made up of 14 amino acids. The CDR3 nucleotides read TGCGCCAGCAGCCCATGGACAGGGGGCGAAAAACTGTTTTTT. Protein: CASSPWTGGEKLFF. Supplemented by reference TRBV5-1 and TRBJ1-4, the full variable domain reads KAGVTQTPRYLIKTRGQQVTLSCSPISGHRSVSWYQQTPGQGLQFLFEYFSETQRNKGNFPGRFSGRQFSNSRSEMNVSTLELGDSALYLCASSPWTGGEKLFFGSGTQLSVL.

This clone was detected many times. The chain is built from TRBV29-1 and TRBJ2-7; 9 bases map to TRBD1. V lost 6 bases, J lost 3 bases, and 6 bases stayed unmatched. Germline assignment: CDR1 SQVTM and CDR2 ANQGSEA. The CDR3 covers 13 residues. This chain's CDR3 is CSVMTGGSYEQYF. The CDR3 DNA is TGCAGCGTGATGACAGGGGGAAGCTACGAGCAGTACTTC.

This clone showed up just a few times. The chain uses TRBV19 and TRBJ2-7, with 9 bases aligning to TRBD2. Germline assignment: CDR1 LNHDA and CDR2 SQIVND (reference sequence). This CDR3 has 17 amino acids. Germline trimming cut 4 bases from V and 4 bases from J; bases unmatched to any gene: 14. CDR3 DNA sequence: TGTGCCAGTAGTAAGGATCTGCGGATAGCGGGAGCTTACGAGCAGTACTTC. Translated, it gives CASSKDLRIAGAYEQYF.